The rows below give T cell receptor beta chains drawn from one sample of a study of T-cell reconstitution after alpha-beta-depleted transplantation in children. TCRdb re-analysed the PCR reads in MiXCR, keeping a single row per CDR3 protein. Counted here are about 360,000 distinct CDR3 sequences, 13% occurring once; the ten biggest clones make up over 3.5%. Material: PBMCs, obtained from the stem cell graft. These TCRs come from a human donor who donated a stem cell graft to a child with Fanconi anemia. Each CDR3 is given with its conserved first and last residue. A D gene is named only where the DNA matches it firmly. The size entry is marked missing in some rows and otherwise reads once, few, many or a size class.

d_gene: .
j_gene: TRBJ1-5
v_gene: TRBV4-3
abundance: many
CDR3nt: TGTGCCAGCAGCCAAGATCTTGGTCAGCCCCAGCATTTT
CDR3aa: CASSQDLGQPQHF

d_gene: .
j_gene: TRBJ2-2
v_gene: TRBV5-1
abundance: many
CDR3nt: TGCGCCAGCAGCCAGGACGCGAACACCGGGGAGCTGTTTTTT
CDR3aa: CASSQDANTGELFF

d_gene: .
j_gene: TRBJ1-4
v_gene: TRBV15
abundance: many
CDR3nt: TGTGCCACAAAACAAGCAACTAATGAAAAACTGTTTTTT
CDR3aa: CATKQATNEKLFF

d_gene: .
j_gene: TRBJ2-1
v_gene: TRBV5-1
abundance: .
CDR3nt: TGCGCCAGCAGCCCTACTACAGGGCTCGACTACAATGAGCAGTTCTTC
CDR3aa: CASSPTTGLDYNEQFF

d_gene: .
j_gene: TRBJ1-1
v_gene: TRBV7-6
abundance: few
CDR3nt: TGTGCCAGCAGCTTAGAGCCGGGAGCAAACACTGAAGCTTTCTTT
CDR3aa: CASSLEPGANTEAFF

d_gene: .
j_gene: TRBJ1-5
v_gene: TRBV6-2/TRBV6-3
abundance: .
CDR3nt: TGTGCCAGCAGTCAACCGGGGAAGCCCCAGCATTTT
CDR3aa: CASSQPGKPQHF

d_gene: .
j_gene: TRBJ2-7
v_gene: TRBV12-3/TRBV12-4
abundance: many
CDR3nt: TGTGCCACAGGGGCGGGTGACTCCTACGAGCAGTACTTC
CDR3aa: CATGAGDSYEQYF

d_gene: .
j_gene: TRBJ1-6
v_gene: TRBV6-1
abundance: .
CDR3nt: TGTGCCAGCAGTCGACATCATCCAAGGAATTCACCCCTCCACTTT
CDR3aa: CASSRHHPRNSPLHF

d_gene: TRBD2
j_gene: TRBJ2-2
v_gene: TRBV12-3/TRBV12-4
abundance: many
CDR3nt: TGTGCCAGCAGTACTAGCGGGGGATTTTCCGGGGAGCTGTTTTTT
CDR3aa: CASSTSGGFSGELFF

d_gene: .
j_gene: TRBJ2-3
v_gene: TRBV20-1
abundance: many
CDR3nt: TGCAGTGCAGGAGACCCGTTGGGGATGGATACGCAGTATTTT
CDR3aa: CSAGDPLGMDTQYF

d_gene: .
j_gene: TRBJ2-1
v_gene: TRBV18
abundance: .
CDR3nt: TGTGCCAGCTCACCTGCCGAACGTGAGCAGTTCTTC
CDR3aa: CASSPAEREQFF